This TCR beta chain was retrieved from a study of prognosis after radiotherapy for stage I lung cancer. Study details: Those with stage I non-small cell lung cancer who took part were enrolled between 2018 and early 2019.

The V end was cut by 3 bases, the J end by 6 bases, with 14 bases between. Germline CDR1 is MDHEN and CDR2 is SYDVKM. CDR3 length: 15 residues. Genomic DNA yielded TCR beta CDR3, amplified by two-round multiplex PCR. Primers (each specific to one TRBV or TRBJ gene) were used in first-round PCR. TCRdb independently ran MiXCR on the multiplex PCR reads; one entry per CDR3 protein. The sample includes 25,000 to 30,000 distinct CDR3 sequences, approximately 38% of them seen just once. This clonotype was counted many times. The starting material was PBMCs, obtained before or after stereotactic body radiation therapy (not recorded which). The chain joins TRBV28 to TRBJ1-4, with a tentative D call TRBD1 (6 bases). The TCR originated in a donor over 45 with non-small cell lung cancer. CDR3 loop: CASSLAGAGDEKLFF. DNA for the CDR3: TGTGCCAGCAGTTTGGCGGGGGCGGGCGATGAAAAACTGTTTTTT.